This T cell receptor (beta chain) is drawn from a study of T cell clones after liver transplantation. Turning to the study itself: A pre-transplant mixed lymphocyte reaction with TCRbeta sequencing defined graft-donor-reactive clones followed in post-transplant blood. Three of the eight recipients were HCV-positive; the rest had non-autoimmune, non-viral transplant indications. Study-wide points: Graft donor-reactive T cells possibly entered the graft instead of undergoing deletion. In most of the 8 subjects, circulating graft-donor-reactive CD4 TCRbeta sequences fell significantly after transplant.

This clone is judged medium-sized. Its antigen remains unidentified. Generated by immunoSEQ multiplex PCR, the TCRdb table keeps only in-frame clones and is missing some. The sample gives around 35,000 clones, over 85% of which show up once; around 26% is in the top ten. Germline V lookup: CDR1 SQVTM, CDR2 ANQGSEA. With 4 bases clipped from V and 3 bases from J, the junction kept 16 bases outside the gene matches. The length of the CDR3 is 17 residues. The chain has TRBV29-1 and TRBJ1-2; 8 positions agree with TRBD1. The sequencing here drew on CD8+ T cells from blood, taken 12 months after liver transplant. The receptor's source is a human patient who received a liver transplant. Some T cells may be transferred from the graft donor. The CDR3 region has the DNA TGCAGCGTTGGGGGGGGGACAGGCCCACAACTGGACTATGGCTACACCTTC. It yields the protein CSVGGGTGPQLDYGYTF.